This TCR beta chain originates from a study of T cells in Graves' hyperthyroidism and ophthalmopathy. RNA transcripts provided the source from which TCR beta CDR3 regions were amplified. First-round RT-PCR of the TCR CDR3 relied on the HTBI primer set. TCRdb re-derived calls from the multiplex PCR reads in MiXCR, one entry per CDR3 protein. The repertoire holds 300,000 to 400,000 distinct CDR3 sequences, more than 11% seen once, with approximately 10% in the top ten. It was uncontrolled infection, other autoimmune disease, pregnancy or lactation that excluded patients. In making diagnoses, clinical symptoms, serum thyroxine and TRAb, thyroid ultrasound and orbital computed tomography were all used. From 10 ml of fresh peripheral blood, PBMCs were isolated. Study conclusions and caveats: Ophthalmopathy was identified by the model a median approximately 6.4 months ahead of onset.

CDR3 length equals 15 residues. CDR1 is KGHSH, CDR2 LQKENI, per germline. Trimming removed 6 bases from V and 4 bases from J; junction bases left unmatched: 8. This clonotype was counted ten times or more. As yet, its antigen is unknown. Sequenced material: blood. The sequence was obtained from a woman aged 60-75 years with Graves' hyperthyroidism. The V call is TRBV18, the J call TRBJ1-5; 8 nucleotides agree with TRBD1. Here the CDR3 reads CASSPDRGGNQPQHF. CDR3 DNA sequence: TGTGCCAGCTCCCCTGACAGGGGTGGGAATCAGCCCCAGCATTTT.